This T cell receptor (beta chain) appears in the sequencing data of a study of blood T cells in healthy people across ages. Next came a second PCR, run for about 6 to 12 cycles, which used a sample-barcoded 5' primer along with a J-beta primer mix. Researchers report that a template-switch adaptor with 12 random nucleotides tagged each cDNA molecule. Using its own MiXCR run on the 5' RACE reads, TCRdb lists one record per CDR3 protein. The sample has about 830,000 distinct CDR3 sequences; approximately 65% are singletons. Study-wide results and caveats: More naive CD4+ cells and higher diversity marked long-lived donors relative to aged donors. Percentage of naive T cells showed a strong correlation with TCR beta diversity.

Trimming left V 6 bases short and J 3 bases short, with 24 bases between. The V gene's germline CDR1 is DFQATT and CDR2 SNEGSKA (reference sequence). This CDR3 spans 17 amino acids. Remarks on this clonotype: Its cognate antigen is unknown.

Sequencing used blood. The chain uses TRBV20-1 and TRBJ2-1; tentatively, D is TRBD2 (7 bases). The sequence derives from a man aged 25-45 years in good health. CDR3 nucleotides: TGCAGTGCCCCAGTCAAGTGGGGGGGCGACCTCTACAATGAGCAGTTCTTC. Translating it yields CSAPVKWGGDLYNEQFF.